This T cell receptor beta chain was profiled in a study of T cell changes during pregnancy in multiple sclerosis. This CDR3 is 16 amino acids long. Per the germline V gene, CDR1 is SGHNT and CDR2 is YENEEA. V lost 1 base to trimming and J lost 2 bases, with 13 bases between them. TCRdb keeps only in-frame clones here, not all; method: immunoSEQ multiplex PCR. The sample has around 53,000 clones; roughly 90% are singletons. The sequence was collected from a female donor with multiple sclerosis, enrolled in a pregnancy study. This specimen was CD8+ T cells from peripheral blood mononuclear cells, taken before pregnancy. The genes are TRBV11-3 and TRBJ2-3, with D perhaps matching TRBD2 (7 bases). This CDR3 reads CASSLGRGAATDTQYF. CDR3 DNA: TGTGCCAGCAGCTTAGGCCGGGGGGCCGCCACAGATACGCAGTATTTT.